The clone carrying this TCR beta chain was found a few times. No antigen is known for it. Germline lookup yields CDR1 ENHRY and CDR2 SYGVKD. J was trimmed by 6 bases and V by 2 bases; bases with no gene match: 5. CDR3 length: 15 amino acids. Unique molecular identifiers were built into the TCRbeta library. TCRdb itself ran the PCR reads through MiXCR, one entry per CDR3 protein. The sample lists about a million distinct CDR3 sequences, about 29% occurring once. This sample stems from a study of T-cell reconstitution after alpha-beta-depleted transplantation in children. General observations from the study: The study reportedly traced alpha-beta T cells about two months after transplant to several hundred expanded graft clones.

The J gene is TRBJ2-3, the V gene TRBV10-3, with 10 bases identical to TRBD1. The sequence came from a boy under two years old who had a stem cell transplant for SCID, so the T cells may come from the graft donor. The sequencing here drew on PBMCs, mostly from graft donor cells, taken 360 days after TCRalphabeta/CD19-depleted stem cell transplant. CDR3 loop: CAISEADRGVDTQYF. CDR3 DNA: TGTGCCATCAGTGAGGCGGACAGGGGGGTGGATACGCAGTATTTT.